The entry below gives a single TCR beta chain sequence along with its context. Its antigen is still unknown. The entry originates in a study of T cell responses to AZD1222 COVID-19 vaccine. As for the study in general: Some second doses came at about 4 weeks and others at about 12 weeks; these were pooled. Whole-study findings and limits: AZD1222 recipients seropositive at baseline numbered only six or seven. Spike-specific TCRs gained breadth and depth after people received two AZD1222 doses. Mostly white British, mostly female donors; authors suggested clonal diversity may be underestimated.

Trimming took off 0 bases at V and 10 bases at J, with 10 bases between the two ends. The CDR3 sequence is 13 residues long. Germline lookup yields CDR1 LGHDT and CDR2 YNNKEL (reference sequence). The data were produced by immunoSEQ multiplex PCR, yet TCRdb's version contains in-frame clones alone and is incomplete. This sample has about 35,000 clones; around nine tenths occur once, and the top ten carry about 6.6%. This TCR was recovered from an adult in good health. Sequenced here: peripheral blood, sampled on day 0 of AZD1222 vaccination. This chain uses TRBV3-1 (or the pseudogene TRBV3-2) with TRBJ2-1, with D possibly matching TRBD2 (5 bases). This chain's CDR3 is CASSQELSEEQFF. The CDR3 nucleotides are TGTGCCAGCAGCCAAGAACTTAGCGAGGAGCAGTTCTTC.